This T cell receptor beta chain was sequenced in a study of OX40 agonist ivuxolimab in advanced cancers. Study overall: Antecedent anti-PD-1, anti-PD-L1 or anti-CTLA-4 therapy was permissible, with roughly 36% having received some. Partial responses were achieved by three patients, one with hepatocellular carcinoma and two with cutaneous melanoma.

Looked up from germline, CDR1 is LGHNA and CDR2 is YNFKEQ. V was pared by 5 bases and J by 4 bases, with 18 bases between. The CDR3 is made up of 15 amino acids. Method: immunoSEQ multiplex PCR; TCRdb's copy keeps in-frame clones and lacks some. This table has more than 85,000 clones, around 83% appearing once. The chain links TRBV4-2 to TRBJ2-7, with D uncertain. The starting material was CD4+ or CD8+ T cells sorted from blood, obtained in a trial of the OX40 agonist ivuxolimab. This clonotype was sampled from an adult with an advanced solid tumor such as melanoma, head and neck, liver or kidney cancer. The CDR3 here is CASSFNRPRSYEQYF. CDR3 DNA: TGTGCCAGCAGCTTTAATCGGCCGCGGTCGTACGAGCAGTACTTC.